The 19 T cell receptor beta chains listed next were all sequenced from one sample in a study of blood T cell repertoires in COVID-19. The method was immunoSEQ multiplex PCR; TCRdb's version includes in-frame clones alone and lacks a portion of them. The repertoire consists of fewer than 350,000 clones, with roughly 90% occurring once and the leading ten covering approximately 2.5%. Input material: PBMCs or T cells enriched from blood (not recorded which). Source of these receptors: a woman aged 40 to 50 with acute COVID-19.

The rearrangement links TRBV18 to TRBJ2-7, with 8 nucleotides matching TRBD1. The germline V gene has CDR1 KGHSH and CDR2 LQKENI. The trim removed 1 base at V and 1 base at J, leaving 6 bases unmatched. The CDR3 is made up of 16 amino acids. The CDR3, as DNA: TGTGCCAGCTCACCACAGGCAGGGGGCCCTTCCTACGAGCAGTACTTC. Protein product: CASSPQAGGPSYEQYF.

V and J are TRBV28 and TRBJ2-2; TRBD1 agrees at 9 bases. The CDR3 contains 17 residues. Per the germline V gene, CDR1 is MDHEN and CDR2 is SYDVKM. V trimming: 6 bases; J trimming: 6 bases; junction bases outside the gene matches: 14. The CDR3 bases are TGTGCCAGCAGACAATATCGGACAGGGGAGGGTTCCGGGGAGCTGTTTTTT. It specifies CASRQYRTGEGSGELFF. The full variable domain, rest sourced from reference TRBV28 and TRBJ2-2, is DVKVTQSSRYLVKRTGEKVFLECVQDMDHENMFWYRQDPGLGLRLIYFSYDVKMKEKGDIPEGYSVSREKKERFSLILESASTNQTSMYLCASRQYRTGEGSGELFFGEGSRLTVL.

The chain has TRBV30 and TRBJ1-2, with 8 bases that match TRBD1. The CDR3 is 13 amino acids. Trimming took 2 bases from V and 6 from J; bases not matched to a gene: 5. CDR1 and CDR2 from the germline V gene are GTSNPN and SVGIG (reference sequence). For the CDR3, the DNA is TGTGCCTGGAGTACACAGGGGGTCCATGGCTACACCTTC. Translating gives CAWSTQGVHGYTF.

This chain connects TRBV10-2 to TRBJ1-5; 11 nucleotides line up with TRBD1. The CDR3 spans 14 residues. V was clipped by 6 bases and J by 7 bases; unmatched bases: 5. Per the germline V gene, CDR1 is WSHSY and CDR2 is SAAADI. The CDR3 DNA sequence: TGCGCCAGCAGCCCTGGGACAGGGGGGCAGCCCCAGCATTTT. Translated, it gives CASSPGTGGQPQHF.

This clone was observed a handful of times. V and J are TRBV10-1 and TRBJ2-1; 9 nucleotides match TRBD2. The trim removed 1 base at V and 14 bases at J, leaving 6 bases unmatched. The CDR3 contains 13 residues. CDR1 WNHNN and CDR2 SYGVQD come from the germline V gene (reference sequence). CDR3 DNA: TGCGCCAGCAGTGAGTTGATAGCGGGGGTGGAGTTCTTC. Translated: CASSELIAGVEFF.

V usage is TRBV19 and J usage is TRBJ2-3; 7 nucleotides line up with TRBD2. Germline-derived CDR1 and CDR2 are LNHDA and SQIVND (reference sequence). The CDR3 spans 13 residues. Trimming removed 6 bases from V and 1 base from J; junction bases left unmatched: 1. CDR3 sequence reads: CASSRGGTDTQYF. DNA for the CDR3: TGTGCCAGTAGCCGGGGGGGCACAGATACGCAGTATTTT. The entire variable domain, with the rest obtained from reference TRBV19 and TRBJ2-3, is as follows: DGGITQSPKYLFRKEGQNVTLSCEQNLNHDAMYWYRQDPGQGLRLIYYSQIVNDFQKGDIAEGYSVSREKKESFPLTVTSAQKNPTAFYLCASSRGGTDTQYFGPGTRLTVL.

The rearrangement uses TRBV6-6 and TRBJ2-4; tentatively, D is TRBD1 (6 bases). CDR3 length: 15 amino acids. Trimming shortened V by 7 bases and J by 1 base, and 14 bases separated the two germline ends. From germline, CDR1 is MNHNY and CDR2 SVGAGI (reference sequence). The CDR3, as DNA: TGTGCCAGCACCCCCAGGGGTCAGGCCAAAAACATTCAGTACTTC. Translated: CASTPRGQAKNIQYF.

A few counts support this clone. This chain connects TRBV5-6 to TRBJ1-2, with a possible D match to TRBD1 (6 bases). V was pared by 0 bases and J by 4 bases, with 13 bases between. The CDR3 is made up of 15 amino acids. The germline V gene has CDR1 SGHDT and CDR2 YYEEEE. The chain's CDR3 is CASSLAEGVGYGYTF. The DNA for the CDR3 is TGTGCCAGCAGCTTGGCCGAGGGGGTCGGCTATGGCTACACCTTC.

This clone appeared once. The chain couples TRBV28 to TRBJ2-1, with 8 bases matching TRBD1. CDR3 length: 16 residues. J lost 2 bases, V lost 1 base, and 4 bases had no gene match. CDR1 and CDR2 from the germline V gene are MDHEN and SYDVKM. CDR3 sequence reads: CASSLFKQGAYNEQFF. The CDR3 coding sequence is TGTGCCAGCAGTTTATTCAAACAGGGGGCCTACAATGAGCAGTTCTTC.

The gene calls are TRBV28 and TRBJ1-1; the D gene is possibly TRBD1 (5 bases). The CDR3 extends over 15 amino acids. Germline CDR1 MDHEN, CDR2 SYDVKM. V was cut by 3 bases and J by 5 bases, with 16 bases left in between. The CDR3 is CASSFGAWRGTEAFF. CDR3 in DNA: TGTGCCAGCAGTTTTGGGGCCTGGCGGGGTACTGAAGCTTTCTTT. The full variable domain, completed using reference TRBV28 and TRBJ1-1, is DVKVTQSSRYLVKRTGEKVFLECVQDMDHENMFWYRQDPGLGLRLIYFSYDVKMKEKGDIPEGYSVSREKKERFSLILESASTNQTSMYLCASSFGAWRGTEAFFGQGTRLTVV.

V is TRBV6-5 and J is TRBJ2-4; the D is unclear. Germline CDR1 reads MNHEY; CDR2 reads SVGAGI. V lost 6 bases, J lost 0 bases, and 12 bases lay in between. The CDR3 runs to 15 residues. CDR3 in DNA: TGTGCCAGCAGGAGAAATAGTGTAGCCAAAAACATTCAGTACTTC. This gives the protein CASRRNSVAKNIQYF.

This chain uses TRBV6-4 with TRBJ1-1; the match to TRBD1 covers 7 bases. Germline CDR1 MRHNA, CDR2 SNTAGT. CDR3 length: 14 amino acids. V lost 5 bases, J lost 4 bases, and 7 bases stayed unmatched. CDR3 bases: TGTGCCAGCAGTTCCATTCCAGGGGGCACTGAAGCTTTCTTT. Amino acids: CASSSIPGGTEAFF.

The chain combines TRBV4-1 with TRBJ1-4, with TRBD1 matching 9 bases. The CDR3 is 14 residues long. Germline V gene sequence: CDR1 MGHRA, CDR2 YSYEKL. V lost 0 bases and J lost 7; bases outside the gene matches: 0. The CDR3 nucleotides read TGCGCCAGCAGCCAAGAGGACAGGGGTGAAAAACTGTTTTTT. Translated, it gives CASSQEDRGEKLFF.

This clone showed up just once. The rearrangement joins TRBV3-1 (or the pseudogene TRBV3-2) to TRBJ1-4; 8 nucleotides line up with TRBD1. The V gene end was trimmed by 4 bases and the J gene end by 8 bases; junction bases not matched to a gene: 3. Germline CDR1 LGHDT, CDR2 YNNKEL (reference sequence). This CDR3 is built from 13 residues. The CDR3 DNA sequence: TGTGCCAGCAGCCGCGGACAGGGAGAAAAACTGTTTTTT. Protein product: CASSRGQGEKLFF.

V usage is TRBV5-1 and J usage is TRBJ2-2; 10 bases map to TRBD1. The CDR3 length is 16 residues. With 4 bases clipped from V and 3 bases from J, the junction kept 6 bases outside the gene matches. From germline, CDR1 is SGHRS and CDR2 YFSETQ. CDR3 nucleotide sequence: TGCGCCAGCAGCACGGACAGGGGGAAGGACACCGGGGAGCTGTTTTTT. This encodes CASSTDRGKDTGELFF. Full variable domain (remainder filled in from reference TRBV5-1 and TRBJ2-2): KAGVTQTPRYLIKTRGQQVTLSCSPISGHRSVSWYQQTPGQGLQFLFEYFSETQRNKGNFPGRFSGRQFSNSRSEMNVSTLELGDSALYLCASSTDRGKDTGELFFGEGSRLTVL.

The chain carries TRBV2 and TRBJ2-3; 12 bases match TRBD2. CDR3 length equals 16 residues. Germline values: CDR1 SNHLY, CDR2 FYNNEI. Germline trimming cut 6 bases from V and 0 bases from J; bases unmatched to any gene: 4. CDR3: CASRGLAGLSTDTQYF. The CDR3 DNA follows: TGTGCCAGCAGGGGACTAGCGGGCCTAAGCACAGATACGCAGTATTTT.

Written as DNA, the CDR3 is TGTGCCAGTAGTAACTTTGCTTCACCCCTCCACTTT. Translated, it gives CASSNFASPLHF. The chain combines TRBV19 with TRBJ1-6, with D unclear. CDR1 and CDR2 (germline): LNHDA, SQIVND (reference sequence). This CDR3 is 12 amino acids long. Trimming stripped 4 bases from V and 9 bases from J, with 7 bases between.

In DNA, the CDR3 is TGTGCCAGCAGCTTAGGTAGCGGGGGGGATACAGATACGCAGTATTTT. Translation: CASSLGSGGDTDTQYF. The chain joins TRBV7-2 to TRBJ2-3; 11 nucleotides match TRBD2. CDR1 SGHTA and CDR2 FQGNSA come from the germline V gene. V gave up 1 base and J gave up 3 bases; unmatched junction bases: 3. This CDR3 comprises 16 residues.

The chain recombines TRBV5-1 with TRBJ1-5, with D unclear. Germline-derived CDR1 and CDR2 are SGHRS and YFSETQ. This CDR3 has 13 amino acids. With 5 bases removed from V and 3 bases from J, the gap between germline ends came to 9 bases. In nucleotides, the CDR3 is TGCGCCAGCAGGGCAGCGGACAATCAGCCCCAGCATTTT. It encodes CASRAADNQPQHF.